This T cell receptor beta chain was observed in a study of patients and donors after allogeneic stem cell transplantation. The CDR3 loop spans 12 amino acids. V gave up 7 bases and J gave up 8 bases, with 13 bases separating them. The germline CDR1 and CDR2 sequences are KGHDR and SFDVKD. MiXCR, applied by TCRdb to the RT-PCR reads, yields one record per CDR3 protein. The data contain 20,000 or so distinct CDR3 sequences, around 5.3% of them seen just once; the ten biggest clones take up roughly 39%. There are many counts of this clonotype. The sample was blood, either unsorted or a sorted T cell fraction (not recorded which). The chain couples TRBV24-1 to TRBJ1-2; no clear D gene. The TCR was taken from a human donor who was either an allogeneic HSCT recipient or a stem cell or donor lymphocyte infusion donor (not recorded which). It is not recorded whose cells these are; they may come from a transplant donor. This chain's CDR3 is CATSTEVGGYTF. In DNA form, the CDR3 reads TGTGCCACCAGCACGGAAGTAGGAGGCTACACCTTC.